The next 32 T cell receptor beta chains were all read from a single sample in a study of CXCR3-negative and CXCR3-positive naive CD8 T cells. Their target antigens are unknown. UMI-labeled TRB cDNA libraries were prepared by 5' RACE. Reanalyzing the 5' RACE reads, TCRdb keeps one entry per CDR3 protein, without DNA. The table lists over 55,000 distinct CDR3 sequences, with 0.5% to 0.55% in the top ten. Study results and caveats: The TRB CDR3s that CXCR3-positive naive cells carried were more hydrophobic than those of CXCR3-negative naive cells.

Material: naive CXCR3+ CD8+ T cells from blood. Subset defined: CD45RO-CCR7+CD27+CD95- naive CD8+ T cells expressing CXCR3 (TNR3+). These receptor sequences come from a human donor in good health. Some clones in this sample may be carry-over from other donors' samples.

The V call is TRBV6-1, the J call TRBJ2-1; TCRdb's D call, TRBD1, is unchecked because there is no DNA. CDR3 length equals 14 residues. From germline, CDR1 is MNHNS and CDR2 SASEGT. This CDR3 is CASSDRGEPREQFF.

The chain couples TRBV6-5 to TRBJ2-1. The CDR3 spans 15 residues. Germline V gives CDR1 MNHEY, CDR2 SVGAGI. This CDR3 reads CASSYRAWLSDEQFF.

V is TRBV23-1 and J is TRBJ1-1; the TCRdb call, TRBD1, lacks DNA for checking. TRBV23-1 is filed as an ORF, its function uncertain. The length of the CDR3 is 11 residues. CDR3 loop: CASSHRAEAFF.

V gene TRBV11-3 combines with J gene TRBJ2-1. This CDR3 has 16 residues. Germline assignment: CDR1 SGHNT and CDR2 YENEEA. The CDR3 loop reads CASSVGPSSSYNEQFF. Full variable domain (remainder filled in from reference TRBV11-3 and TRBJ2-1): EAGVVQSPRYKIIEKKQPVAFWCNPISGHNTLYWYLQNLGQGPELLIRYENEEAVDDSQLPKDRFSAERLKGVDSTLKIQPAELGDSAVYLCASSVGPSSSYNEQFFGPGTRLTVL.

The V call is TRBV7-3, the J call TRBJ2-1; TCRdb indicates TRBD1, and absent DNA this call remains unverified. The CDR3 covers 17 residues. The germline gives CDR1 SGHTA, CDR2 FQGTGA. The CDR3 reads CASSSPRDGSSYNEQFF.

The CDR3 protein is CASSLDRLKNIQYF. The chain couples TRBV12-3 or TRBV12-4 to TRBJ2-4. There are 14 residues in the CDR3.

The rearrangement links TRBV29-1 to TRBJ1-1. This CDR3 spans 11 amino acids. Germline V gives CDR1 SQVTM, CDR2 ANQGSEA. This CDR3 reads CSVGSNTEAFF.

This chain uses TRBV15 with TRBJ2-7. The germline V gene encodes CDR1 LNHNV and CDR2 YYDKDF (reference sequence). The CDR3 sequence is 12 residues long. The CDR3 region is CATSRARDEQYF.

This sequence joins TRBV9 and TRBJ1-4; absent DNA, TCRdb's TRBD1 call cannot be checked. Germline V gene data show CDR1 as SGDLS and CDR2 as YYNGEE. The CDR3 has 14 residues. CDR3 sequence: CASSADRAHEKLFF.

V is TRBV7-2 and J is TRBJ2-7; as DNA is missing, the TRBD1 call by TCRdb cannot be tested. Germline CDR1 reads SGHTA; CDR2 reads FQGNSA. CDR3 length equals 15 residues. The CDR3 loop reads CASGPRTGISYEQYF.

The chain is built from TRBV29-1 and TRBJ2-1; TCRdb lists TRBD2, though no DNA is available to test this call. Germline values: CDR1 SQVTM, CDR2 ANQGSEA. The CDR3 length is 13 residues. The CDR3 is CSVGLAGVNEQFF.

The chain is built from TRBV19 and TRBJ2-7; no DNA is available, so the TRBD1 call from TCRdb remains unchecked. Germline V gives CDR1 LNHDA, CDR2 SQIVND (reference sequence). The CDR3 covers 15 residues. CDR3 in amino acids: CASSTYGTAPMEQYF. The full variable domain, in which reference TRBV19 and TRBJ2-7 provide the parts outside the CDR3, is DGGITQSPKYLFRKEGQNVTLSCEQNLNHDAMYWYRQDPGQGLRLIYYSQIVNDFQKGDIAEGYSVSREKKESFPLTVTSAQKNPTAFYLCASSTYGTAPMEQYFGPGTRLTVT.

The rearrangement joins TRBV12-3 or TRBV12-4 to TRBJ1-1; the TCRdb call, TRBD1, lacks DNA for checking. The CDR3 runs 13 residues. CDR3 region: CASSDRVNTEAFF.

The CDR3 sequence is CASSGQVYYEQYF. V gene TRBV19 combines with J gene TRBJ2-7; the D call of TRBD1 rests on TCRdb alone, since no DNA is present to check it. The CDR3 sequence is 13 residues long. Germline V gene data show CDR1 as LNHDA and CDR2 as SQIVND (reference sequence).

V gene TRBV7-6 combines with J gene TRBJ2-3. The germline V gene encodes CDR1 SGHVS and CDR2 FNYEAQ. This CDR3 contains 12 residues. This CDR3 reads CASSQLADTQYF.

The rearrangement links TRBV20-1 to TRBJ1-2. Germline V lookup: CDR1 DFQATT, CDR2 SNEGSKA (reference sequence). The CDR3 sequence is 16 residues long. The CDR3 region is CSASAQNLLDVWGYTF.

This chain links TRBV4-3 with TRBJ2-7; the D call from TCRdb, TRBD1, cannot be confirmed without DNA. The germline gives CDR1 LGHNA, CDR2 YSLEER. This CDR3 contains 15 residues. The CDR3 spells CASSPDRFSPQGQYF.

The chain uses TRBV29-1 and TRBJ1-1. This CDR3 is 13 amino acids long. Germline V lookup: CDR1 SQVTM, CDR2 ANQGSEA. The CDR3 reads CSVGGGVGTEAFF.

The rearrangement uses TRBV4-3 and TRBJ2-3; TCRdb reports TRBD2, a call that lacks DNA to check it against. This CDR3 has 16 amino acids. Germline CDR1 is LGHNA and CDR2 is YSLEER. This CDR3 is CASSQDVSGGADTQYF.

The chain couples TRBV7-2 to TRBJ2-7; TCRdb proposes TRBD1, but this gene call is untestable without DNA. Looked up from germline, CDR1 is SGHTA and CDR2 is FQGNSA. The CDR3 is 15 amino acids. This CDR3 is CASSLGRGRSYEQYF.

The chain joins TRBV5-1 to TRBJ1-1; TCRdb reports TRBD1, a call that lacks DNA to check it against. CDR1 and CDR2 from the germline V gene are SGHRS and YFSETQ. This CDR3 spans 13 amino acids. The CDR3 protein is CASSLGTGPEAFF.

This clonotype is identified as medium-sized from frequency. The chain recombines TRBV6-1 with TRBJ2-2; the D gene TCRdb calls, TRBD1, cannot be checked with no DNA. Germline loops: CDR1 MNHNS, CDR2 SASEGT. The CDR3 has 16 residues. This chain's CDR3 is CASSARTGGLGGELFF.

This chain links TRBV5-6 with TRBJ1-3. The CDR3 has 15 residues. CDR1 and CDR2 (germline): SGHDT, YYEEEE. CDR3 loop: CASSQSASSGNTIYF.

CDR3 region: CASREGDEQFF. The chain joins TRBV7-2 to TRBJ2-1; lacking DNA, the TRBD1 call made by TCRdb goes unchecked. Per the germline V gene, CDR1 is SGHTA and CDR2 is FQGNSA. The CDR3 has 11 residues.

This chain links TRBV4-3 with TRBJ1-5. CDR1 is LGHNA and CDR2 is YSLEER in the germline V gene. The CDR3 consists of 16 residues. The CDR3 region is CASSQDRGASNQPQHF.

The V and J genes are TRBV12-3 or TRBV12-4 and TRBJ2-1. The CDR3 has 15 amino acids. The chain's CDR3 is CASSLVQSSYNEQFF.

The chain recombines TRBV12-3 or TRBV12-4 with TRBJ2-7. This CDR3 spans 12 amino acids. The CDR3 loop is CASSLRVYEQYF.

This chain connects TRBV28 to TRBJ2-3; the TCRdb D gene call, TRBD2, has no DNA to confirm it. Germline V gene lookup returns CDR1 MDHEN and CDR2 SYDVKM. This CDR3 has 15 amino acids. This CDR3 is CASLPAGALTDTQYF. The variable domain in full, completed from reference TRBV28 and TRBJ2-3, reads DVKVTQSSRYLVKRTGEKVFLECVQDMDHENMFWYRQDPGLGLRLIYFSYDVKMKEKGDIPEGYSVSREKKERFSLILESASTNQTSMYLCASLPAGALTDTQYFGPGTRLTVL.

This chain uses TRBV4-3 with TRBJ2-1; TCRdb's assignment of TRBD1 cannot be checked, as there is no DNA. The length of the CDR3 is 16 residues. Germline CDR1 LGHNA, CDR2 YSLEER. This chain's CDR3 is CASSQDAQGMHNEQFF.

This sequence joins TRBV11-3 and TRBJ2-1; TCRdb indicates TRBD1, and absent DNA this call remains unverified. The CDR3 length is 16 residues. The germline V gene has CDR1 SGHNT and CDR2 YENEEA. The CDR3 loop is CASSPGQLKWYNEQFF.

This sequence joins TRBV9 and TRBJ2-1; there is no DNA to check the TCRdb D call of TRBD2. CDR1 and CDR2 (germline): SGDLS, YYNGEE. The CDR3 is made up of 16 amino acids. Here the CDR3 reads CASSVSGLAEYNEQFF.

CDR3 loop: CASSLGVEAFF. This chain uses TRBV5-4 with TRBJ1-1. Germline CDR1 reads SGHNT; CDR2 reads YYREEE (reference sequence). The CDR3 runs to 11 residues.